These T cell receptor beta chains were read from a single sample in a study of cytomegalovirus exposure and HLA in healthy donors. This table comes from immunoSEQ multiplex PCR, and its TCRdb copy is limited to in-frame clones, with some not included. The sample has about 190,000 clones; over 80% are singletons. The specimen sequenced was PBMCs. These receptors came from a man aged 30 to 39 in good health and CMV-seronegative. The CDR3 runs from the conserved cysteine through the conserved F or W. D genes are given only for firm matches. Clone size is shown for a subset of rows, as once, few, many or a class of expanded clone.

v_call: TRBV6-6; clone_size: .; d_call: TRBD1; j_call: TRBJ1-1; cdr3_nt: TGTGCCAGCAGTCCCCGGGACAGACAAGCTTTCTTT; cdr3_aa: CASSPRDRQAFF
v_call: TRBV29-1; clone_size: once; d_call: .; j_call: TRBJ2-4; cdr3_nt: TGCAGCGGCGGGACAGCAGAAAACATTCAGTACTTC; cdr3_aa: CSGGTAENIQYF
v_call: TRBV18; clone_size: .; d_call: .; j_call: TRBJ1-5; cdr3_nt: TGTGCCAGCTCACCGGGGGCGGTTCAGTCCCAGCATTTT; cdr3_aa: CASSPGAVQSQHF
v_call: TRBV5-1; clone_size: .; d_call: .; j_call: TRBJ1-3; cdr3_nt: TGCGCCAGCAGCGACTTTGCGGGGGCGAATGGAAACACCATATATTTT; cdr3_aa: CASSDFAGANGNTIYF
v_call: TRBV5-4; clone_size: once; d_call: .; j_call: TRBJ1-3; cdr3_nt: TGTGCCAGCAGCTTGGGCAGGGGAGGGCCTGGAAACACCATATATTTT; cdr3_aa: CASSLGRGGPGNTIYF
v_call: TRBV6-1; clone_size: few; d_call: .; j_call: TRBJ2-7; cdr3_nt: TGTGCCAGCAGTGGAATTGGTGGGAGCTCCTACGAGCAGTACTTC; cdr3_aa: CASSGIGGSSYEQYF
v_call: TRBV2; clone_size: .; d_call: .; j_call: TRBJ2-4; cdr3_nt: TGTGCCAGCAGCGCCCTCGGAGCAGATTCGGACAGTCAGTACTTC; cdr3_aa: CASSALGADSDSQYF
v_call: TRBV5-6; clone_size: .; d_call: .; j_call: TRBJ1-2; cdr3_nt: TGTGCCAGCAGCTCACAGAGCTATGGCTACACCTTC; cdr3_aa: CASSSQSYGYTF
v_call: TRBV27; clone_size: .; d_call: TRBD2; j_call: TRBJ2-3; cdr3_nt: TGTGCCAGCAGTTTAAGCCCCCTTAAGCGGGGGGGCCGGGATACGCAGTATTTT; cdr3_aa: CASSLSPLKRGGRDTQYF
v_call: TRBV7-2; clone_size: few; d_call: TRBD1; j_call: TRBJ2-1; cdr3_nt: TGTGCCAGCAGCCTCGACAGGGGCACCTACAATGAGCAGTTCTTC; cdr3_aa: CASSLDRGTYNEQFF